This is a list of T cell receptor beta chains from one sample in a study of tumour-infiltrating T cells in Burkitt lymphoma. TCRdb's table, derived via immunoSEQ multiplex PCR, lists solely in-frame clones and lacks some. The table lists fewer than 20,000 clones, more than 65% of them singletons. The specimen sequenced was tumor tissue. These receptors all come from a human donor with diffuse large B-cell lymphoma. The conserved cysteine and the conserved F or W are not part of the CDR3 here.

V	J	CDR3
TRBV7-2	TRBJ2-1	ASTEGRGTSYNEQF
TRBV5-4	TRBJ2-2	ASSFPNTGELF
TRBV7-9	TRBJ1-1	ASSLDMDLGLNTEAF
TRBV10-1	TRBJ2-2	ASSEGGTGELF
TRBV14	TRBJ1-1	ASSPSGRGRNTEAF
TRBV7-7	TRBJ1-5	ASSLTDSYSNQPQH
TRBV9	TRBJ2-2	ASSVSGELF
TRBV2	TRBJ2-7	ASKVAESYEQY
TRBV27	TRBJ1-1	ASSLIGGRTEAF
TRBV5-6	TRBJ2-1	ASSPRKGGHNEQF
TRBV11-2	TRBJ1-2	ASSAGDYGYT
TRBV5-6	TRBJ1-6	ASSFRGSPLH
TRBV5-5	TRBJ2-6	ASSFTTGQGSGANVLT
TRBV28	TRBJ1-5	ASSQNGVQPQH
TRBV7-9	TRBJ1-2	ASSLTAGQGYT
TRBV2	TRBJ1-6	ASSEGSPLH
TRBV6-5	TRBJ2-3	ASSYWGDRPDTQY
TRBV27	TRBJ2-7	ASRKGTSSYEQY
TRBV16	TRBJ1-2	ASSQSAGSNYGYT
TRBV18	TRBJ1-3	ASSPGVQGNTIY
TRBV19	TRBJ1-1	ASSIGIGGDTEAF
TRBV28	TRBJ1-1	ASRRTDMNTEAF
TRBV19	TRBJ1-4	ASSTPGISNEKLF
TRBV5-4	TRBJ1-1	ASSQDRVGTEAF
TRBV5-1	TRBJ2-4	ASSSQGQGGNIQY
TRBV9	TRBJ1-4	ASSVGGATNEKLF
TRBV4-3	TRBJ1-4	ASSQRGEKLF
TRBV4-1	TRBJ1-1	ASSRGTANTEAF
TRBV11-1	TRBJ2-5	ASSLRLAEQETQY
TRBV5-4	TRBJ2-2	ASSLPMGTNTGELF
TRBV25-1	TRBJ2-7	ASSEGGLEQY
TRBV5-1	TRBJ2-3	ASSLWGSADTQY
TRBV19	TRBJ1-5	ASAQGFQPQH
TRBV27	TRBJ1-1	ASRPPGKTEAF
TRBV6-1	TRBJ1-1	ASSNRGRDTEAF
TRBV19	TRBJ1-2	ASSIDPGTYGYT
TRBV29-1	TRBJ2-7	SVVGTSSYEQY
TRBV27	TRBJ1-4	ASMGNSEKLF
TRBV2	TRBJ1-4	ASTGSSPLF
TRBV7-8	TRBJ1-1	ASSQTQGLNTEAF
TRBV18	TRBJ2-3	ASSPGQGDTDTQY
TRBV5-6	TRBJ2-1	ASSLLTNEQF
TRBV5-4	TRBJ2-1	ASSLKRVTYNEQF
TRBV12-5	TRBJ1-2	ASGLGTGWDYGYT
TRBV6-5	TRBJ2-7	ASSYGTGASYEQY
TRBV7-9	TRBJ1-2	ASSLGTGVYGYT
TRBV10-1	TRBJ2-2	ASSVGDFPTGELF
TRBV6-5	TRBJ1-4	ASSPRTGSEKLF
TRBV19	TRBJ2-5	ASSIRGAGYQETQY
TRBV7-8	TRBJ1-1	ASSLGGTGFGTEAF
TRBV19	TRBJ2-7	ASNRDRGLGEQY
TRBV5-6	TRBJ2-7	ASSFRGGEQY
TRBV6-5	TRBJ2-5	ASVQSGRKTQY